These T cell receptor beta chains were read from a single sample in a study of neurological immune-mediated disorders. TCRdb itself ran the 5' RACE reads through MiXCR, one entry per CDR3 protein. Among roughly 15,000 distinct CDR3 sequences listed, about 14% were seen once. The sequencing sample was made of PBMCs. Receptors originate from a man in his sixties with HTLV-1-associated myelopathy (HAM/TSP). The CDR3 runs from the conserved cysteine through the conserved F or W. The order of the fields is D gene, clone size, V gene, J gene, CDR3 protein, CDR3 DNA. A D gene is named only where the DNA matches it firmly. Rows may omit the clone size; those that give it use once, few, many or a size class.

NA	many	TRBV12-3/TRBV12-4	TRBJ1-1	CASSTRGRGNTEAFF	TGTGCCAGCAGTACCCGTGGACGGGGGAACACTGAAGCTTTCTTT
TRBD1	medium-sized	TRBV28	TRBJ1-5	CASRDRGIRSNQPQHF	TGTGCCAGCCGGGACAGGGGAATTCGCAGCAATCAGCCCCAGCATTTT
NA	many	TRBV28	TRBJ1-2	CATDVREAMSYTF	TGTGCCACCGACGTAAGGGAGGCTATGAGCTACACCTTC
TRBD2	many	TRBV29-1	TRBJ2-2	CSVVPGTRQTPNPGELFF	TGCAGCGTTGTCCCCGGGACTAGACAGACCCCGAACCCCGGGGAGCTGTTTTTT
NA	many	TRBV4-1	TRBJ1-5	CASSQGPEGQPQHF	TGCGCCAGCAGCCAGGGCCCAGAAGGTCAGCCCCAGCATTTT
NA	many	TRBV2	TRBJ1-6	CASREDPTGIGSPLHF	TGTGCCAGCAGGGAAGACCCTACAGGGATAGGTTCACCCCTCCACTTT
TRBD2	many	TRBV15	TRBJ2-3	CATSRTSGGADTQYF	TGTGCCACCAGCAGGACTAGCGGGGGGGCAGATACGCAGTATTTT
TRBD1	many	TRBV19	TRBJ2-1	CASSLSGQGNREQFF	TGTGCCAGTAGCCTTTCGGGACAGGGGAATCGTGAGCAGTTCTTC
NA	many	TRBV5-1	TRBJ2-3	CASSLQGGGTDTQYF	TGCGCCAGCAGCTTGCAGGGAGGAGGCACAGATACGCAGTATTTT
NA	many	TRBV5-5	TRBJ1-2	CASSSGHYGYTF	TGTGCCAGCAGCTCCGGCCACTATGGCTACACCTTC
TRBD1	many	TRBV20-1	TRBJ2-4	CSASLSGGLYPNIQYF	TGCAGTGCCAGCCTCTCAGGGGGCCTCTATCCAAACATTCAGTACTTC
NA	medium-sized	TRBV12-3/TRBV12-4	TRBJ2-7	CASSFTGEQYF	TGTGCCAGCAGCTTCACGGGGGAGCAGTACTTC
NA	NA	TRBV19	TRBJ1-2	CASSISGQMVYGYTF	TGTGCCAGTAGTATATCCGGACAAATGGTCTATGGCTACACCTTC
NA	many	TRBV12-3/TRBV12-4	TRBJ2-7	CASSSGLSYEQYF	TGTGCCAGCAGTTCCGGACTATCCTACGAGCAGTACTTC
NA	few	TRBV2	TRBJ2-6	CATTRDPGANVLTF	TGTGCCACCACCCGCGATCCGGGGGCCAACGTCCTGACTTTC
NA	many	TRBV19	TRBJ1-1	CASSIGGARGFTEAFF	TGTGCCAGTAGTATCGGGGGGGCGAGGGGTTTCACTGAAGCTTTCTTT
TRBD1	many	TRBV15	TRBJ1-2	CATSRDRGYGYTF	TGTGCCACCAGCCGGGACAGGGGTTATGGCTACACCTTC
NA	many	TRBV5-1	TRBJ2-3	CASRRPDKIESTDTQYF	TGCGCCAGCAGGAGGCCCGACAAGATCGAAAGCACAGATACGCAGTATTTT
NA	many	TRBV12-3/TRBV12-4	TRBJ2-6	CASRSPPGTAGANVLTF	TGTGCCAGCAGATCACCCCCCGGGACTGCTGGGGCCAACGTCCTGACTTTC
NA	many	TRBV6-1	TRBJ2-7	CASAGTTPYEQYF	TGTGCCAGCGCTGGGACGACTCCCTACGAGCAGTACTTC
NA	many	TRBV24-1	TRBJ2-7	CATPGDETPSSYEQYF	TGTGCCACCCCCGGGGATGAGACCCCGAGCTCCTACGAGCAGTACTTC
NA	medium-sized	TRBV20-1	TRBJ1-2	CSVRLFSTANYGYTF	TGCAGTGTTAGATTATTCTCGACAGCTAACTATGGCTACACCTTC
NA	many	TRBV6-2/TRBV6-3	TRBJ2-5	CASSYTTNQETQYF	TGTGCCAGCAGTTACACCACTAACCAAGAGACCCAGTACTTC